This entry lists 13 T cell receptor beta chains sequenced from one sample in a study of T cells in Graves' hyperthyroidism and ophthalmopathy. The investigators amplified TCR beta CDR3 regions from RNA transcripts. Researchers ran a first-round RT-PCR on the TCR CDR3 using the HTBI primer set. TCRdb called the multiplex PCR reads again in MiXCR, with one record for every CDR3 protein. The table shows fewer than 900,000 distinct CDR3 sequences, with about 16% occurring only once. The sample was blood. The source is a man younger than 35 with Graves' hyperthyroidism.

This clonotype was found a few times. The V call is TRBV27, the J call TRBJ2-3; 7 bases fit TRBD2. Germline-derived CDR1 and CDR2 are MNHEY and SMNVEV (reference sequence). V was pared by 6 bases and J by 7 bases, with 22 bases of the junction left unmatched. The CDR3 loop spans 18 amino acids. The CDR3 region is CASSLPPGLHHFAYTQYF. In nucleotides, the CDR3 is TGTGCCAGCAGCCTTCCCCCGGGACTACACCACTTTGCGTATACGCAGTATTTT.

This clonotype was observed many times. The chain recombines TRBV3-1 with TRBJ1-2, with unresolved D. The CDR3 covers 14 residues. Germline V lookup: CDR1 LGHDT, CDR2 YNNKEL (reference sequence). The V and J ends lost 0 bases and 0 bases respectively, with 5 bases between them. CDR3 loop: CASSQDRTNYGYTF. CDR3 in DNA: TGTGCCAGCAGCCAAGACAGGACTAACTATGGCTACACCTTC.

This clonotype has a count of ten or more. The V call is TRBV7-9, the J call TRBJ1-1, with 8 bases lining up with TRBD1. Losses at the gene ends were 5 bases for V and 4 bases for J; bases not matched to a gene: 12. Germline V gives CDR1 SEHNR, CDR2 FQNEAQ (reference sequence). This CDR3 contains 16 residues. The CDR3 loop reads CASSQRQGPSTTEAFF. For the CDR3, the DNA is TGTGCCAGCAGCCAACGACAGGGGCCCTCGACCACTGAAGCTTTCTTT.

This clonotype was found many times. CDR3 coding DNA: TGTGCCTGGGGACAGGCTACTGAAGCTTTCTTT. Its translation is CAWGQATEAFF. This sequence joins TRBV30 and TRBJ1-1, with 7 bases matching TRBD1. The ends lost 5 bases at V and 5 bases at J; junction bases unmatched: 2. CDR3 length: 11 amino acids. CDR1 and CDR2 (germline): GTSNPN, SVGIG (reference sequence). The full variable domain, with the rest looked up from reference TRBV30 and TRBJ1-1, is SQTIHQWPATLVQPVGSPLSLECTVEGTSNPNLYWYRQAAGRGLQLLFYSVGIGQISSEVPQNLSASRPQDRQFILSSKKLLLSDSGFYLCAWGQATEAFFGQGTRLTVV.

This clonotype was counted a few times. This chain links TRBV20-1 with TRBJ2-1, with TRBD1 matching over 8 bases. V shed 1 base, J shed 6 bases, and the junction held 2 bases outside the gene matches. The CDR3 is made up of 13 amino acids. The germline V gene encodes CDR1 DFQATT and CDR2 SNEGSKA (reference sequence). The CDR3 nucleotides read TGCAGTGCTAGAGTCAGGGGGCTCAATGAGCAGTTCTTC. It codes for CSARVRGLNEQFF.

This clonotype was seen more than once but under ten times. V gene TRBV18 combines with J gene TRBJ2-2; TRBD2 agrees at 7 bases. Germline trimming cut 1 base from V and 5 bases from J; bases unmatched to any gene: 4. CDR3 size: 15 residues. Germline CDR1 reads KGHSH; CDR2 reads LQKENI. This CDR3 is CASSPRREDTGELFF. The CDR3 nucleotides are TGTGCCAGCTCACCACGCCGGGAGGATACCGGGGAGCTGTTTTTT.

The chain links TRBV30 to TRBJ2-1; possibly TRBD2 for D (7 bases). V gave up 3 bases and J gave up 4 bases, with 16 bases separating them. CDR3 length: 15 amino acids. Germline V gene data show CDR1 as GTSNPN and CDR2 as SVGIG (reference sequence). This CDR3 reads CAWRGGLIPYNEQFF. The CDR3 nucleotides read TGTGCCTGGAGGGGGGGGCTAATACCGTACAATGAGCAGTTCTTC.

The V gene is TRBV6-1, the J gene TRBJ2-7; 7 bases match TRBD1. This CDR3 has 16 amino acids. J gave up 1 base and V 3 bases, and 9 bases lay outside the gene matches. Germline CDR1 MNHNS, CDR2 SASEGT. Here the CDR3 DNA reads TGTGCCAGCAGTGACCAAGGGACAGTGAAATCCTACGAGCAGTACTTC. This encodes CASSDQGTVKSYEQYF.

This clonotype was picked up many times. This chain connects TRBV6-1 to TRBJ2-3; 11 bases are a match to TRBD2. CDR1 is MNHNS and CDR2 is SASEGT in the germline V gene. With V trimmed by 5 bases and J by 5 bases, 6 bases remained unmatched. The length of the CDR3 is 15 residues. The CDR3 is CASSYSLAGGDTQYF. Written as DNA, the CDR3 is TGTGCCAGCAGTTATAGTCTAGCGGGAGGAGATACGCAGTATTTT.

This clonotype has just a few counts. The rearrangement uses TRBV20-1 and TRBJ1-1; the match to TRBD1 covers 7 bases. This CDR3 spans 14 amino acids. J was trimmed by 1 base and V by 3 bases; bases with no gene match: 5. Germline V gene data show CDR1 as DFQATT and CDR2 as SNEGSKA (reference sequence). The CDR3 loop is CSASETGENTEAFF. CDR3 DNA sequence: TGCAGTGCTAGCGAAACAGGGGAGAACACTGAAGCTTTCTTT.

The CDR3: CASSQEKAATADTQYF. CDR3 DNA: TGCGCCAGCAGCCAAGAAAAAGCGGCCACCGCAGATACGCAGTATTTT. The gene calls are TRBV4-1 and TRBJ2-3; perhaps TRBD2 as D (5 bases). This CDR3 contains 16 residues. V gave up 0 bases and J gave up 4 bases, with 14 bases separating them. Germline assignment: CDR1 MGHRA and CDR2 YSYEKL.

This clonotype showed up many times. The rearrangement links TRBV11-2 to TRBJ2-7; D gene unclear. This CDR3 comprises 17 residues. Trimming stripped 0 bases from V and 0 bases from J, with 15 bases between. Germline lookup yields CDR1 SGHAT and CDR2 FQNNGV. The CDR3 sequence: CASSLESHPWSSYEQYF. Written as DNA, the CDR3 is TGTGCCAGCAGCTTAGAGAGTCACCCGTGGAGCTCCTACGAGCAGTACTTC.

The rearrangement links TRBV6-2 or TRBV6-3 to TRBJ2-7; TRBD1 agrees at 8 bases. V gave up 5 bases and J gave up 3 bases; unmatched junction bases: 9. The CDR3 covers 15 residues. Per germline, CDR1 MNHEY and CDR2 SVGEGT. CDR3 DNA: TGTGCCAGCAGTCCTTGGGGACAGGATGACTACGAGCAGTACTTC. Translation gives CASSPWGQDDYEQYF.